This T cell receptor beta chain is drawn from a study of T cell responses to AZD1222 COVID-19 vaccine. The study's findings and limits: Baseline testing showed seropositivity in only five or six AZD1222 recipients. The sample set comprised mostly white British donors with more females, and clonal diversity was possibly underestimated. Regions 160-218 and 743-854 held dominance among vaccine-associated CD4 TCRs, which spanned spike.

About this clone: Its specificity is not known.

The CDR3 runs to 15 residues. Trimming removed 11 bases at V and 1 base at J, with 18 bases between. Germline V gene sequence: CDR1 MDHEN, CDR2 SYDVKM. The table came from immunoSEQ multiplex PCR; TCRdb's copy has only in-frame clones and leaves some out. The table has 77,000 or so clones, less than 95% seen once. The starting material was peripheral blood, obtained 28 days after the second AZD1222 dose. This chain joins TRBV28 and TRBJ1-3, with D possibly TRBD1 on 5 matching bases. The sequence derives from an adult who received the AZD1222 COVID-19 vaccine. The CDR3 DNA follows: TGTGCCTCGAACGGGGGGGAACGGTCTGGAAACACCATATATTTT. Its protein is CASNGGERSGNTIYF. The full variable domain, in which reference TRBV28 and TRBJ1-3 provide the parts outside the CDR3, is DVKVTQSSRYLVKRTGEKVFLECVQDMDHENMFWYRQDPGLGLRLIYFSYDVKMKEKGDIPEGYSVSREKKERFSLILESASTNQTSMYLCASNGGERSGNTIYFGEGSWLTVV.